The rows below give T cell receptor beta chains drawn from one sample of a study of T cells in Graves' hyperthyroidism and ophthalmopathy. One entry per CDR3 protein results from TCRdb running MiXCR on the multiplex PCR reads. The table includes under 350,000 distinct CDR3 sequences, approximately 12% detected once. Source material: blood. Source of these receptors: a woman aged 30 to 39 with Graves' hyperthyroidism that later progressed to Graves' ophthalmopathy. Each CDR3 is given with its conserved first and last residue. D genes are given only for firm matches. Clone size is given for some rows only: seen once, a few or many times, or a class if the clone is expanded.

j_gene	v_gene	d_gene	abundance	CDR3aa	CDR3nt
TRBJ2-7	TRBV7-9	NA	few	CASSLDSLSLEQYF	TGTGCCAGCAGTCTGGACTCCCTCTCACTCGAGCAGTACTTC
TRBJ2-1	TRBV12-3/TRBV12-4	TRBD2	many	CAIGSGTNNEQFF	TGTGCCATCGGATCCGGGACTAACAATGAGCAGTTCTTC
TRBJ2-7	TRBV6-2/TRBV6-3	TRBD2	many	CASGEGFYEQYF	TGTGCCAGCGGGGAGGGCTTCTACGAGCAGTACTTC
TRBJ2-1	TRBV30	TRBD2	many	CAWSLTGTSGYNEQFF	TGTGCCTGGAGTTTAACCGGGACTAGCGGGTACAATGAGCAGTTCTTC
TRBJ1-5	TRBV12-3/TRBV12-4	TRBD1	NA	CASSLTGQGFDQPQHF	TGTGCCAGCAGTCTAACCGGACAGGGGTTTGATCAGCCCCAGCATTTT
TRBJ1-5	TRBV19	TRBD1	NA	CASSSRTGALPYQPQHF	TGTGCCAGTAGTTCCCGGACAGGGGCCCTCCCCTATCAGCCCCAGCATTTT
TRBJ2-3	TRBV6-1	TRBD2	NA	CASSEALASGNTDTQYF	TGTGCCAGCAGTGAAGCGCTAGCTAGCGGGAACACAGATACGCAGTATTTT
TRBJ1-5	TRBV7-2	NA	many	CASRSENGLQPQHF	TGTGCCAGCAGATCAGAGAACGGCCTCCAGCCCCAGCATTTT
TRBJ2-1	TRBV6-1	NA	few	CASSEGEGQFF	TGTGCCAGCAGTGAAGGTGAAGGGCAGTTCTTC
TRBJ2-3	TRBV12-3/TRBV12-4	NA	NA	CASSATGRTDTQYF	TGTGCCAGCAGTGCAACAGGGCGCACAGATACGCAGTATTTT
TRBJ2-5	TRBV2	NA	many	CASKRQVETQYF	TGTGCCAGCAAAAGACAGGTGGAGACCCAGTACTTC
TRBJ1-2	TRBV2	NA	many	CASTAGVGGGYTF	TGTGCCAGCACGGCAGGGGTTGGTGGCGGCTACACCTTC
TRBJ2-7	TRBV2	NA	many	CASGWGDQGYEQYF	TGTGCCAGCGGCTGGGGGGATCAGGGCTACGAGCAGTACTTC
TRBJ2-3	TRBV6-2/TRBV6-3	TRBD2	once	CASSLHFTSGAPDTQYF	TGTGCCAGCAGTTTACACTTTACTAGCGGGGCCCCAGATACGCAGTATTTT
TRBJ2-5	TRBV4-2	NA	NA	CASSQITGYQETQYF	TGTGCCAGCAGCCAAATTACAGGGTATCAAGAGACCCAGTACTTC
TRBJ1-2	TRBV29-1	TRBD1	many	CSARTGGYGYTF	TGCAGCGCTCGGACAGGGGGCTATGGCTACACCTTC
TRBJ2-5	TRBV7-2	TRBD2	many	CASSLGSIAGGPRETQYF	TGTGCCAGCAGCTTAGGGTCGATAGCGGGAGGGCCTAGAGAGACCCAGTACTTC
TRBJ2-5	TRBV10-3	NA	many	CAISVRSGVETQYF	TGTGCCATCAGTGTCCGCTCGGGAGTAGAGACCCAGTACTTC
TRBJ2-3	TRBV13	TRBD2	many	CASRPRRGLASPDTQYF	TGTGCCAGCAGACCCCGCCGGGGACTAGCGTCCCCAGATACGCAGTATTTT
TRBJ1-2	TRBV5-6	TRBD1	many	CASSSTGQGYTF	TGTGCCAGCAGCTCGACAGGGCAAGGCTACACCTTC
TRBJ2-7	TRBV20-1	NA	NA	CSARLPPVYEQYF	TGCAGTGCAAGACTACCACCCGTCTACGAGCAGTACTTC
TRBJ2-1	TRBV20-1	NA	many	CSARSSDEPSGYNEQFF	TGCAGTGCTAGATCTAGCGACGAGCCGTCAGGATACAATGAGCAGTTCTTC
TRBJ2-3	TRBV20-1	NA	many	CSARTYSDTQYF	TGCAGTGCTAGAACTTATTCAGATACGCAGTATTTT
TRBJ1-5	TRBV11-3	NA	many	CASSLGRLAGSNQPQHF	TGTGCCAGCAGCTTAGGTCGGCTGGCGGGGAGCAATCAGCCCCAGCATTTT
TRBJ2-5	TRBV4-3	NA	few	CASSQEDSQETQYF	TGCGCCAGCAGCCAGGAGGACAGCCAAGAGACCCAGTACTTC
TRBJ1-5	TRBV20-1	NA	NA	CSASLGGNQPQHF	TGCAGTGCTTCCCTCGGAGGCAATCAGCCCCAGCATTTT
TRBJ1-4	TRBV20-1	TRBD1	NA	CSATDRGNEKLFF	TGCAGTGCTACGGACAGGGGAAATGAAAAACTGTTTTTT
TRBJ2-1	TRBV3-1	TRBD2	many	CASSQAGLAGAYNEQFF	TGTGCCAGCAGCCAAGCAGGACTAGCGGGGGCCTACAATGAGCAGTTCTTC
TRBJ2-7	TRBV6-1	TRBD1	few	CASSTDRGNEQYF	TGTGCCAGCAGCACCGACAGGGGCAACGAGCAGTACTTC
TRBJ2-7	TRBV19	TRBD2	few	CASSTSGQYEQYF	TGTGCCAGTTCCACTAGCGGCCAATACGAGCAGTACTTC
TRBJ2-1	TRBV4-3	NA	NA	CASSHKRRGSSYNEQFF	TGCGCCAGCAGCCATAAGAGGAGGGGGAGCTCCTACAATGAGCAGTTCTTC
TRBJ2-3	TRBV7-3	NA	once	CASREDSTDTQYF	TGTGCCAGCAGGGAAGATAGCACAGATACGCAGTATTTT
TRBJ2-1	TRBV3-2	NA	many	CASSQGKAGAGLMNEQFF	TGTGCCAGCAGCCAAGGTAAGGCCGGCGCGGGACTTATGAATGAGCAGTTCTTC
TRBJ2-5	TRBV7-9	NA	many	CASHNAQETQYF	TGTGCCAGCCATAACGCCCAAGAGACCCAGTACTTC
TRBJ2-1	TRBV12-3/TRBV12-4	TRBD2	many	CASSWPGRDEQFF	TGTGCCAGCAGTTGGCCGGGGAGGGATGAGCAGTTCTTC
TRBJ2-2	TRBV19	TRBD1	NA	CASAGTANTGELFF	TGTGCCAGTGCTGGGACAGCAAACACCGGGGAGCTGTTTTTT
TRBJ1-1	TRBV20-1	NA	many	CSAAEAFF	TGCAGTGCCGCCGAAGCTTTCTTT
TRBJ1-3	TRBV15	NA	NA	CATSLNLLGNTIYF	TGTGCCACCAGCTTAAACCTCCTAGGAAACACCATATATTTT
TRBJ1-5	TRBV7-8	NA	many	CASSVGIRGQPQHF	TGTGCCAGCAGCGTCGGAATACGGGGGCAGCCCCAGCATTTT
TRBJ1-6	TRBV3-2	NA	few	CASSQEARDSSPLHF	TGTGCCAGCAGCCAAGAGGCCAGGGATAGCTCACCCCTCCACTTT
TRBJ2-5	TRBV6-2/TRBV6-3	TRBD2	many	CASKKSRLAGAQETQYF	TGTGCCAGCAAAAAGTCCCGCCTCGCGGGAGCTCAAGAGACCCAGTACTTC
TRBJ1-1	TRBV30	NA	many	CAWRGTPVEAFF	TGTGCCTGGAGAGGTACCCCAGTTGAAGCTTTCTTT
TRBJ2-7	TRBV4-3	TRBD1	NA	CASSQGTGAAYEQYF	TGCGCCAGCAGCCAAGGGACAGGAGCAGCCTACGAGCAGTACTTC
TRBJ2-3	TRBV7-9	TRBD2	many	CASSRWASGLDTQYF	TGTGCCAGCAGCCGGTGGGCTAGCGGGTTAGATACGCAGTATTTT
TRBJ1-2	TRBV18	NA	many	CASSPRWGSNYGYTF	TGTGCCAGCTCACCACGTTGGGGATCTAACTATGGCTACACCTTC
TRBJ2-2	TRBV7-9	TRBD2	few	CASSEAGTIHTGELFF	TGTGCCAGCAGCGAGGCAGGGACTATCCACACCGGGGAGCTGTTTTTT
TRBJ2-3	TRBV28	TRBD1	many	CASNPLRRWGQGGSAGLSDTQYF	TGTGCCAGCAATCCCCTGAGGAGATGGGGACAGGGGGGTTCGGCGGGATTATCAGATACGCAGTATTTT
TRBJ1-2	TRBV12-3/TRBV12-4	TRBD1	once	CASSPGQGVHGYTF	TGTGCCAGCAGTCCGGGACAGGGGGTCCATGGCTACACCTTC
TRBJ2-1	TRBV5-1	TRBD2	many	CASSLVSSGSYNEQFF	TGCGCCAGCAGCTTGGTGTCTAGCGGGTCCTACAATGAGCAGTTCTTC